The T cell receptor beta chain described here comes from a study of T cell responses to AZD1222 COVID-19 vaccine. The data were produced by immunoSEQ multiplex PCR, yet TCRdb's version contains in-frame clones alone and is incomplete. This sample has over 75,000 clones, with approximately 89% found just once. This CDR3 is 13 amino acids long. With 0 bases removed from V and 7 bases from J, the gap between germline ends came to 6 bases. Germline V gene lookup returns CDR1 KGHDR and CDR2 SFDVKD. General observations from the study: There were vaccine-associated CD4 TCRs across spike, dominant at 160-218 and 743-854. Females outnumbered males among donors, who were mostly white British; clonal diversity was possibly underestimated.

Regarding this clone: Its antigen remains unknown.

This chain uses TRBV24-1 with TRBJ2-1; D is ambiguous. Sample: peripheral blood, taken on day 0 of AZD1222 vaccination. The sequence derives from an adult in good health. The CDR3 region is CATSDLNGNEQFF. The CDR3 DNA reads as TGTGCCACCAGTGATTTGAATGGGAATGAGCAGTTCTTC.